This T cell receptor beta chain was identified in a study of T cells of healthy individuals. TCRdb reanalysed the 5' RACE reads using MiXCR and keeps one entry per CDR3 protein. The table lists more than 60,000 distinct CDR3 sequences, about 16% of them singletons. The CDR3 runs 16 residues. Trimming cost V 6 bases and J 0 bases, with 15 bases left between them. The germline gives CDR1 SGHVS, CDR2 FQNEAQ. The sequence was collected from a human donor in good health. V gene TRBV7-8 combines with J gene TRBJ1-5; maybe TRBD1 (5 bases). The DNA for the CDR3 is TGTGCCAGCAGTTACGGGTGGGGGGATAGCAATCAGCCCCAGCATTTT. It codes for CASSYGWGDSNQPQHF. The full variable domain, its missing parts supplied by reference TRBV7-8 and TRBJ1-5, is GAGVSQSPRYKVAKRGQDVALRCDPISGHVSLFWYQQALGQGPEFLTYFQNEAQLDKSGLPSDRFFAERPEGSVSTLKIQRTQQEDSAVYLCASSYGWGDSNQPQHFGDGTRLSIL.